The source of this T cell receptor beta chain is a study of cytomegalovirus exposure and HLA in healthy donors. Study conclusions and caveats: Overall, approximately 180 TCR beta chains were annotated as cytomegalovirus-associated. A likely sequencing artifact accounted for one observed cluster of highly shared sequence variants.

Primers: 60 Vbeta forward and 13 Jbeta reverse. Clones were read by immunoSEQ multiplex PCR, and TCRdb kept only the in-frame ones, dropping some. Found here are 120,000 to 150,000 clones, approximately 79% of them singletons; the top ten hold around 9.1%. Likely unrecorded immune exposures existed in these nominally healthy donors. This CDR3 has 15 amino acids. Trimming cost V 5 bases and J 4 bases; bases outside gene matches: 8. Germline assignment: CDR1 MNHEY and CDR2 SMNVEV (reference sequence). As regards this clone: No antigen is known for it.

The TCR sequence derives from a woman aged 45-59 years in good health and CMV-seropositive. The V call is TRBV27, the J call TRBJ1-1; TRBD1 agrees at 9 bases. The sample taken for sequencing was PBMCs. CDR3: CASSPQGALGTEAFF. The DNA of the CDR3 is TGTGCCAGCAGTCCACAGGGGGCGTTGGGCACTGAAGCTTTCTTT.